The 20 T cell receptor beta chains reported below all come from one sample, sequenced in a study of vaccination and CD4 T cells after COVID-19. Their recognized antigens are unknown. Sample treatment: approximately 10-day PBMC culture with coronavirus spike peptide pools or control peptides (ViraFEST assay). The Oncomine TCR Beta short-read assay was applied to DNA of cultured CD4+ T cells. TCRdb processed the PCR reads anew with MiXCR; each CDR3 protein has one entry. The table includes about 14,000 distinct CDR3 sequences, about 60% detected once. The sequenced material came from CD4+ T cells from blood, cultured in vitro. These receptors were taken from a human donor who had recovered from COVID-19.

The chain has TRBV24-1 and TRBJ2-3; D gene unclear. Germline CDR1 KGHDR, CDR2 SFDVKD. The CDR3 runs 11 residues. V lost 9 bases and J 3 bases, leaving 6 bases between the germline ends. In nucleotides, the CDR3 is TGTGCCACCGCGAAGACAGATACGCAGTATTTT. This gives the protein CATAKTDTQYF.

V is TRBV27 and J is TRBJ1-6, with a tentative D call TRBD1 (6 bases). The CDR3 has 16 amino acids. Trimming cost V 7 bases and J 4 bases, with 17 bases left between them. The germline CDR1 and CDR2 sequences are MNHEY and SMNVEV (reference sequence). This CDR3 is CASTGAASIYNSPLHF. The CDR3 bases are TGTGCCAGCACGGGGGCCGCAAGCATTTATAATTCACCCCTCCACTTT.

The V and J genes are TRBV5-1 and TRBJ2-3, with D possibly being TRBD2 (7 bases). This CDR3 region has 16 residues. CDR1 and CDR2 (germline): SGHRS, YFSETQ. V gave up 3 bases and J gave up 0 bases, with 14 bases separating them. The CDR3, as DNA: TGCGCCAGCAGCTCACAGGGAGGGGGAAGCACAGATACGCAGTATTTT. Amino acids: CASSSQGGGSTDTQYF.

This chain joins TRBV2 and TRBJ1-1, with D maybe TRBD1 (6 bases). Trimming cost V 6 bases and J 4 bases, with 12 bases left between them. Germline CDR1 SNHLY, CDR2 FYNNEI. The CDR3 sequence is 13 residues long. In DNA form, the CDR3 reads TGTGCCAGCAGGCCCTCACAGGGCACTGAAGCTTTCTTT. It specifies CASRPSQGTEAFF.

The gene calls are TRBV20-1 and TRBJ2-3; D gene unclear. Germline CDR1 reads DFQATT; CDR2 reads SNEGSKA (reference sequence). The CDR3 extends over 14 amino acids. V was clipped by 4 bases and J by 1 base, with 12 bases between them. CDR3 loop: CSAKLWVGTDTQYF. The CDR3 nucleotides are TGCAGTGCTAAACTATGGGTCGGCACAGATACGCAGTATTTT.

The rearrangement joins TRBV20-1 to TRBJ2-7, with 8 bases identical to TRBD2. CDR1 and CDR2 (germline): DFQATT, SNEGSKA (reference sequence). The CDR3 extends over 16 amino acids. Trimming at V came to 6 bases and at J to 2 bases, leaving 15 bases not matched to a gene. The CDR3 reads CSATLGGGPPPYEQYF. DNA of the CDR3: TGCAGTGCCACCCTTGGCGGGGGGCCTCCACCCTACGAGCAGTACTTC.

This clonotype came up a few times. The V and J genes are TRBV25-1 and TRBJ2-2; D perhaps matches TRBD1 (6 bases). The CDR3 contains 15 residues. Trimming left V 3 bases short and J 2 bases short, with 10 bases between. The germline gives CDR1 MGHDK, CDR2 SYGVNS. The CDR3 region is CASSDPRGNTGELFF. The DNA for the CDR3 is TGTGCCAGCAGTGACCCCAGGGGCAACACCGGGGAGCTGTTTTTT.

This chain connects TRBV20-1 to TRBJ1-5, with 7 bases lining up with TRBD1. This CDR3 has 16 amino acids. CDR1 and CDR2 from the germline V gene are DFQATT and SNEGSKA (reference sequence). V lost 0 bases, J lost 0 bases, and 5 bases stayed unmatched. The CDR3 loop reads CSAREGQRASNQPQHF. CDR3 nucleotides: TGCAGTGCTAGAGAGGGACAGCGGGCTAGCAATCAGCCCCAGCATTTT.

The chain joins TRBV20-1 to TRBJ1-2; perhaps TRBD1 as D (6 bases). The CDR3 sequence is 14 residues long. CDR1 and CDR2 (germline): DFQATT, SNEGSKA (reference sequence). The V and J ends lost 1 base and 4 bases respectively, with 13 bases between them. In DNA form, the CDR3 reads TGCAGTGCTAGAGCGACAGGTATACTCTATGGCTACACCTTC. This translates into CSARATGILYGYTF.

This clonotype was counted only a few times. V usage is TRBV19 and J usage is TRBJ2-2; 7 bases are shared with TRBD2. Unmatched junction bases numbered 6, after V lost 4 bases and J lost 4 bases. The germline gives CDR1 LNHDA, CDR2 SQIVND (reference sequence). The CDR3 is made up of 15 amino acids. The CDR3 DNA sequence: TGTGCCAGTAGTAGTTCTAGCGGCACCACCGGGGAGCTGTTTTTT. Encoded protein: CASSSSSGTTGELFF.

This rearrangement joins TRBV21-1 to TRBJ2-5; the DNA was not used to check the table's D call, TRBD1. TRBV21-1 is reported as a pseudogene. CDR3 length: 14 amino acids. CDR3 amino acids: CASSKPGHKETQYF. In DNA, the CDR3 is TGTGCCAGCAGCAAACCTGGACATAAGGAGACCCAGTACTTC.

This chain connects TRBV7-9 to TRBJ2-2; D call uncertain. Trimming took off 5 bases at V and 6 bases at J, with 19 bases between the two ends. Looked up from germline, CDR1 is SEHNR and CDR2 is FQNEAQ (reference sequence). The CDR3 is 16 amino acids. CDR3 nucleotide sequence: TGTGCCAGCAGCCCCCTTAGGCTGGCAATCTCCGGGGAGCTGTTTTTT. It specifies CASSPLRLAISGELFF.

The chain joins TRBV12-3 or TRBV12-4 to TRBJ1-5; weak D call: TRBD1 (5 bases). With 6 bases removed from V and 11 bases from J, the gap between germline ends came to 20 bases. This CDR3 has 14 amino acids. The CDR3 spells CASSPQLLQEAQHF. In nucleotides, the CDR3 is TGTGCCAGCAGCCCCCAACTATTACAGGAGGCCCAGCATTTT.

The rearrangement links TRBV5-1 to TRBJ2-3, with a possible D match to TRBD1 (5 bases). Trimming cost V 5 bases and J 0 bases, with 13 bases left between them. The CDR3 has 15 amino acids. Germline V lookup: CDR1 SGHRS, CDR2 YFSETQ. Here the CDR3 DNA reads TGCGCCAGCAGTAAGCAGGACACTAGCACAGATACGCAGTATTTT. Amino acid sequence: CASSKQDTSTDTQYF.

V and J are TRBV7-2 and TRBJ2-1; D is unresolved. V lost 4 bases and J lost 8, with 15 bases in between. Germline V gives CDR1 SGHTA, CDR2 FQGNSA. The CDR3 extends over 14 amino acids. The CDR3: CASSWGLEVDEQFF. The CDR3, as DNA: TGTGCCAGCAGCTGGGGATTGGAAGTCGATGAGCAGTTCTTC.

The chain has TRBV4-3 and TRBJ2-7; TRBD1 aligns across 9 bases. J gave up 3 bases and V 1 base, and 4 bases lay outside the gene matches. CDR1 LGHNA and CDR2 YSLEER come from the germline V gene. The CDR3 is 15 residues long. The CDR3: CASSQGPGQGYEQYF. The DNA of the CDR3 is TGCGCCAGCAGCCAAGGTCCGGGACAGGGCTACGAGCAGTACTTC.

V is TRBV5-1 and J is TRBJ1-6; the D gene is possibly TRBD1 (5 bases). The germline V and J ends were trimmed by 1 base and 10 bases, with 12 bases remaining between them. CDR1 is SGHRS and CDR2 is YFSETQ in the germline V gene. The CDR3 is 14 residues long. The chain's CDR3 is CASSLSGGGSPLHF. In DNA, the CDR3 is TGCGCCAGCAGCTTGTCCGGGGGTGGCTCACCCCTCCACTTT.

The rearrangement joins TRBV2 to TRBJ2-1, with 10 nucleotides matching TRBD2. The CDR3 sequence is 14 residues long. J was trimmed by 8 bases and V by 6 bases; bases with no gene match: 7. Germline CDR1 SNHLY, CDR2 FYNNEI. This chain's CDR3 is CASSPGLASDEQFF. CDR3 in DNA: TGTGCCAGCAGCCCGGGACTAGCGTCTGATGAGCAGTTCTTC.

The chain recombines TRBV20-1 with TRBJ2-2; D perhaps matches TRBD1 (5 bases). Germline V CDR1 and CDR2: DFQATT, SNEGSKA (reference sequence). This CDR3 has 15 amino acids. V lost 2 bases and J 0 bases, leaving 10 bases between the germline ends. In nucleotides, the CDR3 is TGCAGTGCTAGACGGCCAGGGTCGAACACCGGGGAGCTGTTTTTT. It codes for CSARRPGSNTGELFF.

V usage is TRBV20-1 and J usage is TRBJ2-5; D may be TRBD1 (6 bases). The CDR3 runs 14 residues. Trimming shortened V by 4 bases and J by 1 base, and 13 bases separated the two germline ends. Germline loops: CDR1 DFQATT, CDR2 SNEGSKA (reference sequence). The CDR3 spells CSAIAGARQETQYF. In DNA, the CDR3 is TGCAGTGCTATCGCAGGGGCCCGCCAAGAGACCCAGTACTTC.